This section outlines one T cell receptor beta chain sequence together with its context. V gave up 6 bases and J gave up 6 bases, with 15 bases separating them. The CDR3 has 12 residues. Looked up from germline, CDR1 is DFQATT and CDR2 is SNEGSKA (reference sequence). The sample belongs to a study of T cells in Graves' hyperthyroidism and ophthalmopathy. RNA transcripts provided the source from which TCR beta CDR3 regions were amplified. Initially, a first-round RT-PCR of the TCR CDR3 employed the HTBI primer set. Using its own MiXCR run on the multiplex PCR reads, TCRdb lists one record per CDR3 protein. There are around 690,000 distinct CDR3 sequences in the sample; approximately 15% occur only once, and roughly a sixth lies in the top ten.

The sequence was collected from a man over 45 with Graves' hyperthyroidism. The material sequenced was blood. The V gene is TRBV20-1, the J gene TRBJ2-7; D perhaps matches TRBD2 (6 bases). As DNA, the CDR3 is TGCAGTGCCGGACTAACGATCGGCGAGCAGTACTTC. Its protein product is CSAGLTIGEQYF.